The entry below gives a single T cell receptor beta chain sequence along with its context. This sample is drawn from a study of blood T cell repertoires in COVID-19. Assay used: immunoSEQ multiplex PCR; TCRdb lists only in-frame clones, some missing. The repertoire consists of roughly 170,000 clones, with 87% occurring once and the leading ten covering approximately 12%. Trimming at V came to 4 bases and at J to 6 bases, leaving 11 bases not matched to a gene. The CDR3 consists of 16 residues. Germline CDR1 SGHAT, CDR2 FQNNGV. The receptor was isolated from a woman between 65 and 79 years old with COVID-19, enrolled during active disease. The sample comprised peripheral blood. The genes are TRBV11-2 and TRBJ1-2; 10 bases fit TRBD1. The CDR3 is CASSSTTGGTYNGYTF. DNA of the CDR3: TGTGCCAGCAGCTCGACGACAGGGGGCACTTATAATGGCTACACCTTC. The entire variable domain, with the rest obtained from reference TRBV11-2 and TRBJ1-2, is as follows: EAGVAQSPRYKIIEKRQSVAFWCNPISGHATLYWYQQILGQGPKLLIQFQNNGVVDDSQLPKDRFSAERLKGVDSTLKIQPAKLEDSAVYLCASSSTTGGTYNGYTFGSGTRLTVV.